The present entry profiles one T cell receptor (beta chain) with its context. This specimen belongs to a study of CD8+ T cells in alopecia areata. Turning to the study itself: Each day, treated patients took oral tofacitinib twice, at 5 to 10 mg per dose.

Extraction and reverse transcription of RNA yielded cDNA as the sequencing template. TCRdb keeps only in-frame clones here, not all; method: immunoSEQ multiplex PCR. The table has some 95,000 clones, 35% to 50% seen once; the top ten hold 0.6% to 0.85%. The investigators collected lesional scalp punch biopsies and peripheral blood from alopecia areata patients. PBMCs yielded sorted CD4+ and CD8+ T cells. This TCR came from a human donor with alopecia areata. The source material was CD4+ T cells sorted from blood.

DNA of the CDR3: TGTGCCTGGAGTGTAGGGGCGCCATATGGCTACACCTTC. Its protein product is CAWSVGAPYGYTF. The chain employs TRBV30 and TRBJ1-2, with a possible D match to TRBD1 (5 bases). Germline assignment: CDR1 GTSNPN and CDR2 SVGIG (reference sequence). The CDR3 consists of 13 residues. The V end was cut by 0 bases, the J end by 5 bases, with 10 bases between.